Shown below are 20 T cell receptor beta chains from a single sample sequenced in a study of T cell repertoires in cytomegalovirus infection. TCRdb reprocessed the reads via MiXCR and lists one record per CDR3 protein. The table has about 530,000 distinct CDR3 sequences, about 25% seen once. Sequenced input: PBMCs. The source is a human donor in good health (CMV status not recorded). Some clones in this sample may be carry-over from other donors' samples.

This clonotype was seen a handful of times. The CDR3 spells CATSDSAGGLNTEAFF. CDR3 coding DNA: TGTGCCACCAGTGATTCCGCAGGGGGGTTGAACACTGAAGCTTTCTTT. This chain links TRBV24-1 with TRBJ1-1, with 7 bases fitting TRBD1. V was pared by 2 bases and J by 0 bases, with 5 bases of the junction left unmatched. CDR3 length: 16 amino acids. Looked up from germline, CDR1 is KGHDR and CDR2 is SFDVKD.

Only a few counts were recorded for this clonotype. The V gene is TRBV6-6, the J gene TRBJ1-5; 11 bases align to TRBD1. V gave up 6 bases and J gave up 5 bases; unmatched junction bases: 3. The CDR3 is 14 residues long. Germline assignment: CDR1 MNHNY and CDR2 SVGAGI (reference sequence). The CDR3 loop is CASRWTGGDQPQHF. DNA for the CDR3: TGTGCCAGCAGGTGGACAGGGGGCGATCAGCCCCAGCATTTT.

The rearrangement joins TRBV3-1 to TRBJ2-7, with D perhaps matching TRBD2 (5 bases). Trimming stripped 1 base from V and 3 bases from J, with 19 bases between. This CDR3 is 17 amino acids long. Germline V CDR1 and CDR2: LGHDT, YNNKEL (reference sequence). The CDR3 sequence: CASSQGGYKTQFYEQYF. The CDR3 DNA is TGTGCCAGCAGCCAAGGAGGGTATAAGACCCAATTCTACGAGCAGTACTTC.

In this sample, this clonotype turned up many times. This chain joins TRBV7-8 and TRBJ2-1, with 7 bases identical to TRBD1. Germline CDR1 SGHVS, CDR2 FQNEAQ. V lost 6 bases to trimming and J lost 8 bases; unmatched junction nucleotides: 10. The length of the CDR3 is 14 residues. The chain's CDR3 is CASSLYQGVHEQFF. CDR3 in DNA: TGTGCCAGCAGTTTGTATCAGGGGGTACATGAGCAGTTCTTC. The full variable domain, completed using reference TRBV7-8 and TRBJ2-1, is GAGVSQSPRYKVAKRGQDVALRCDPISGHVSLFWYQQALGQGPEFLTYFQNEAQLDKSGLPSDRFFAERPEGSVSTLKIQRTQQEDSAVYLCASSLYQGVHEQFFGPGTRLTVL.

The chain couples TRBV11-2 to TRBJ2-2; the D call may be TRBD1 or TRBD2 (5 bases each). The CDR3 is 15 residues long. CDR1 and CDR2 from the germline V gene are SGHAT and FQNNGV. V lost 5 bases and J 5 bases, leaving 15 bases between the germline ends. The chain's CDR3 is CASSPVGTGTGELFF. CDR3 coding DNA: TGTGCCAGCAGCCCAGTGGGGACGGGGACCGGGGAGCTGTTTTTT.

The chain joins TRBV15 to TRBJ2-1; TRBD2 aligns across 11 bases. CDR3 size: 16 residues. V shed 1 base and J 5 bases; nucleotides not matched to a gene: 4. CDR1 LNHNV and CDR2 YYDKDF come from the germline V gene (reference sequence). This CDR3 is CATSRVGTSGDNEQFF. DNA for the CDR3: TGTGCCACCAGCAGAGTAGGGACTAGCGGAGACAATGAGCAGTTCTTC.

The CDR3 protein is CAWTGDRGVSSPLHF. CDR3 DNA: TGTGCCTGGACCGGTGACAGGGGCGTGAGTTCACCCCTCCACTTT. This rearrangement joins TRBV30 to TRBJ1-6; the match to TRBD1 covers 8 bases. The CDR3 loop spans 15 amino acids. V lost 4 bases, J lost 9 bases, and 11 bases stayed unmatched. Germline loops: CDR1 GTSNPN, CDR2 SVGIG (reference sequence). Full variable domain (outside the CDR3, taken from reference TRBV30 and TRBJ1-6): SQTIHQWPATLVQPVGSPLSLECTVEGTSNPNLYWYRQAAGRGLQLLFYSVGIGQISSEVPQNLSASRPQDRQFILSSKKLLLSDSGFYLCAWTGDRGVSSPLHFGNGTRLTVT.

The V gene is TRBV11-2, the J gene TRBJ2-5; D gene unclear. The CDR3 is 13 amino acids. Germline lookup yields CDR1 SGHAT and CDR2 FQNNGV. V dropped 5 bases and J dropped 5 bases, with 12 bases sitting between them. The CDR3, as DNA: TGTGCCAGCAGCCCCCCCGGGTTGGAGACCCAGTACTTC. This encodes CASSPPGLETQYF.

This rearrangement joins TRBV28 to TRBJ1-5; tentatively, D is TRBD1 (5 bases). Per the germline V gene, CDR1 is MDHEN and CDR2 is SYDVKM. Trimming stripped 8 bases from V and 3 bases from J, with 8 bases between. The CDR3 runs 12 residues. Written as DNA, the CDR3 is TGTGCCAGCCGGGGGAACAATCAGCCCCAGCATTTT. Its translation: CASRGNNQPQHF.

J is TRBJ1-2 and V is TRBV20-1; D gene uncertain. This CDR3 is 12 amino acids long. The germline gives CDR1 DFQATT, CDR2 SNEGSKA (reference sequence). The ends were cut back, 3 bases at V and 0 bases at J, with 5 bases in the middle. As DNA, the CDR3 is TGCAGTGCTAGCAGCGCTAACTATGGCTACACCTTC. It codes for CSASSANYGYTF.

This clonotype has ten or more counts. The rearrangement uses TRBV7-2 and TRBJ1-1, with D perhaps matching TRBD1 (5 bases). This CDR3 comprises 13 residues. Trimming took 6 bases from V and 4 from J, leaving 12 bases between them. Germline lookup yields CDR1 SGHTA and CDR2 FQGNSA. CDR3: CASRRQLSTEAFF. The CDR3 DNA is TGTGCCAGCAGACGACAGCTATCCACTGAAGCTTTCTTT.

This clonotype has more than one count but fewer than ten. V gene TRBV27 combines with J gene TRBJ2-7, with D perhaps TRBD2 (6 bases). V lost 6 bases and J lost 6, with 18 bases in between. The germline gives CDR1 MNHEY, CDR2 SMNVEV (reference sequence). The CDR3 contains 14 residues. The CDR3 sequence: CASRGLWQGGEQYV. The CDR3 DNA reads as TGTGCCAGCAGGGGGTTGTGGCAGGGAGGCGAGCAGTACGTC.

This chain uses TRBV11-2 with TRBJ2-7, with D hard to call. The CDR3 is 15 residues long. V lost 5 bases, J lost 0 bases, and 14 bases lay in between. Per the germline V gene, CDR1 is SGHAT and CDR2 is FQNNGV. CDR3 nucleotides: TGTGCCAGCAGCAAAGGCGTCGGCGGCTCCTACGAGCAGTACTTC. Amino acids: CASSKGVGGSYEQYF. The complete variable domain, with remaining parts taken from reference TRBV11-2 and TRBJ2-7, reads EAGVAQSPRYKIIEKRQSVAFWCNPISGHATLYWYQQILGQGPKLLIQFQNNGVVDDSQLPKDRFSAERLKGVDSTLKIQPAKLEDSAVYLCASSKGVGGSYEQYFGPGTRLTVT.

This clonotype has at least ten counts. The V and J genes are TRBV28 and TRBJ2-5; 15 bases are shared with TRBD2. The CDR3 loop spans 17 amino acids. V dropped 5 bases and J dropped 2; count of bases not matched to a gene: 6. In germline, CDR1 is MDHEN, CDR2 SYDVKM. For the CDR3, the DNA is TGTGCCAGCAGTCTGGGGACTAGCGGGAGGTGGCAAGAGACCCAGTACTTC. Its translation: CASSLGTSGRWQETQYF.

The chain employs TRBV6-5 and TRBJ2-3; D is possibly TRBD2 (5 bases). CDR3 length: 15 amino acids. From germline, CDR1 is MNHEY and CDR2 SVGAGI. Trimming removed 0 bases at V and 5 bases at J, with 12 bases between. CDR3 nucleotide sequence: TGTGCCAGCAGTTACTCGGAGGCGGCACGAGATACGCAGTATTTT. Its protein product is CASSYSEAARDTQYF.

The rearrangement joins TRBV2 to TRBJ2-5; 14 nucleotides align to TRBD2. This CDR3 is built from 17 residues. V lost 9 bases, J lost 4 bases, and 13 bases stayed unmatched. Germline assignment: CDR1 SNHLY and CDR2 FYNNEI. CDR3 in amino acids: CASVTNPGTSGRETQYF. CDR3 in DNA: TGTGCCAGTGTTACCAACCCCGGGACTAGCGGGAGAGAGACCCAGTACTTC.

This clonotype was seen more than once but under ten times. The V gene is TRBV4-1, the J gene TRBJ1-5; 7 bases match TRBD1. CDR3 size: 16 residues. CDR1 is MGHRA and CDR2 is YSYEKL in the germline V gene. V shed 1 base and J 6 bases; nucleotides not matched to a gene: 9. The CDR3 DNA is TGCGCCAGCAGCCAAGTTGCACAGGGGTCCGGTCAGCCCCAGCATTTT. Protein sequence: CASSQVAQGSGQPQHF.

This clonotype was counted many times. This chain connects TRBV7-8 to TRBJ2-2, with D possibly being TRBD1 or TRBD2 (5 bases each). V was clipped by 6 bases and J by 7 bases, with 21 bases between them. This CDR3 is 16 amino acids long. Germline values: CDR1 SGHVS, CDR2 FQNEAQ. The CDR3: CASSRGGIELGGELFF. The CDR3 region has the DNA TGTGCCAGCAGTCGTGGGGGAATAGAGTTGGGCGGGGAGCTGTTTTTT.

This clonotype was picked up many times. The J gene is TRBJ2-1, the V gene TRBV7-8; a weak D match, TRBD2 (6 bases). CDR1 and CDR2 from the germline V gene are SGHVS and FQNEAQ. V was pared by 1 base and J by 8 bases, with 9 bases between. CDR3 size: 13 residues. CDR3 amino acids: CASSLDRDYEQFF. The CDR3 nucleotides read TGTGCCAGCAGCTTAGATCGGGACTATGAGCAGTTCTTC. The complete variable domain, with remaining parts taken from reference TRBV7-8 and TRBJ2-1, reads GAGVSQSPRYKVAKRGQDVALRCDPISGHVSLFWYQQALGQGPEFLTYFQNEAQLDKSGLPSDRFFAERPEGSVSTLKIQRTQQEDSAVYLCASSLDRDYEQFFGPGTRLTVL.

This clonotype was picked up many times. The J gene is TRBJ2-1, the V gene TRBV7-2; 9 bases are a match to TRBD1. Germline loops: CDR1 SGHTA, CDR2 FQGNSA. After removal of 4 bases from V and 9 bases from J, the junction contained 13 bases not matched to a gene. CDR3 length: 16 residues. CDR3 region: CASSSVGTGQDGEQFF. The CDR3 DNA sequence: TGTGCCAGCAGCTCCGTCGGGACAGGGCAGGATGGTGAGCAGTTCTTC.